This T cell receptor (beta chain) came from a study of shared clonotypes between healthy human individuals (dated by TCRdb to 2020 to 2022). About the study as a whole: The cohort included three men and a couple of women between 18 and 49 years of age. For each donor, CD4 naive and CD4 memory were each given three plates, CD8 naive was given two plates, and CD8 memory was given one plate. Blood TCR repertoires of four to six healthy adults were deeply sequenced to estimate repertoire size and the extent of clonotype sharing between individuals. Libraries were prepared and TCR repertoires were sequenced by different laboratories using diverse techniques, in order to increase sequencing depth and limit assay-specific biases. Per donor, leukapheresis produced somewhere between about 0.94 and 8.9 billion PBMCs. General study outcomes and caveats: Based on pairwise subsampling, the degree of clonotype sharing among donors was expected to be affected by sequencing depth. Because the study included only a small number of donors, the genetic and exposure-history diversity represented was limited. Compared with non-shared clonotypes, clonotypes shared by all four sorted-subset donors had higher generation probabilities. Naive subsets generally had larger estimated clonotype richness than memory subsets. Sharing across four donors was observed for 5% to 6.5% of naive CD4, 3% to 3.5% of naive CD8, 2.3% of memory CD4, and roughly 0.4% of memory CD8 clonotypes. Sampling was restricted to blood, and TCR repertoires in tissue are likely to differ from TCR repertoires in blood. Incomplete sequencing was indicated by rarefaction of sorted-subset datasets, despite the large sequencing depth.

Donors were healthy HIV-negative adults with no recently reported acute infections or vaccinations. All donors were Caucasian adults living in Nashville, Tennessee, USA. CD4+ T cells were enriched by magnetic negative selection, after which naive cells were positively selected on CD45RA and the negative fraction was taken as the memory subset. Blood was collected by leukapheresis, and PBMCs were isolated by Ficoll-Histopaque density gradient centrifugation and then cryopreserved in liquid nitrogen vapor phase. Analytical flow cytometry was used to check the purity and quantity of every magnetically sorted T cell population. From each sorted fraction, genomic DNA was isolated and quantified by UV absorbance on a Nanodrop 2000c. V loses 6 bases of germline sequence and J loses 8 bases, and the interval between the two ends is 14 bases. From a lookup of the germline V gene (reference sequence), CDR1 and CDR2 are SEHNR and FQNEAQ. The CDR3, from cysteine to phenylalanine, totals 13 residues. Of the read, only the CDR3 DNA is kept; its 39 bases are in frame from base 1.

Using the deep immunoSEQ assay, multiplex PCR amplified TCR CDR3 regions from genomic DNA. For each cell subset, the extracted genomic DNA was distributed evenly across all wells of several immunoSEQ 96-well plates, and each plate served as one replicate. For sorted subsets, 150 to 200 ng genomic DNA, equal to 30,000 or so T cell genomes, was loaded into each replicate PCR. Purified libraries were quantified with a Qubit 3.0 fluorometer, sized on a Bioanalyzer 2100, and re-quantified with the KAPA Library Quantification kit. Every immunoSEQ 96-well plate was sequenced on a separate single-read 150-cycle Illumina NextSeq 550 flow cell. Per the authors' processing: Because only junctional sequences without quality scores were contained in the immunoSEQ output, filtering matching that applied to full-length reads could not be performed. To assign V/J genes and CDR3, sequences were annotated using PyIR, a Python wrapper for IgBLAST v1.9, with IMGT germline references. Reads were filtered out if the reads had weak V/J assignments (E-value above 1e-6), no CDR3, stop codons, out-of-frame junctions, or ambiguous translated residues. V3J clonotypes were defined as sequences sharing the same inferred V gene, J gene, and CDR3 amino acid sequence. Percentage overlap between repertoires was calculated by dividing the number of shared unique clonotypes by the size of the smaller repertoire. Three approaches were used to assess repertoire richness: RTK rarefaction, the Chao1 estimator, and Recon v2.1 estimates of unobserved clonotypes. For all TCRbeta clonotypes obtained by the gDNA method from a handful of donors, generation probabilities were computed with OLGA. TCRdb retrieved this table from immuneACCESS and kept in-frame rearrangements only. Not all clones are present; in checked studies, unresolved V genes account for under half, and no reason is known for the remainder. The V and J calls and clone size are taken from that table; D and trimming were inferred from the DNA. This sample lists over 700,000 clones; just under 75% were detected once. The ten largest clones represent about 1.8% of the sample.

Concerning this clone: Its recognized antigen is unknown. Base quality data are lacking; no much larger clone is found one base away. Other DNA sequences in this sample translate to the same CDR3.

The V and J genes are TRBV7-9 and TRBJ2-1; the D gene identity is not certain. Sequencing was done on a sample of memory CD4+ T cells sorted from blood. The intended sense of this specimen's cell subset or site label: CD45RA-negative fraction. The sequence came from a woman aged 25 to 45 in good health. The CDR3 here reads CASSPKWTDEQFF. The sequence in DNA is TGTGCCAGCAGTCCGAAATGGACCGATGAGCAGTTCTTC.